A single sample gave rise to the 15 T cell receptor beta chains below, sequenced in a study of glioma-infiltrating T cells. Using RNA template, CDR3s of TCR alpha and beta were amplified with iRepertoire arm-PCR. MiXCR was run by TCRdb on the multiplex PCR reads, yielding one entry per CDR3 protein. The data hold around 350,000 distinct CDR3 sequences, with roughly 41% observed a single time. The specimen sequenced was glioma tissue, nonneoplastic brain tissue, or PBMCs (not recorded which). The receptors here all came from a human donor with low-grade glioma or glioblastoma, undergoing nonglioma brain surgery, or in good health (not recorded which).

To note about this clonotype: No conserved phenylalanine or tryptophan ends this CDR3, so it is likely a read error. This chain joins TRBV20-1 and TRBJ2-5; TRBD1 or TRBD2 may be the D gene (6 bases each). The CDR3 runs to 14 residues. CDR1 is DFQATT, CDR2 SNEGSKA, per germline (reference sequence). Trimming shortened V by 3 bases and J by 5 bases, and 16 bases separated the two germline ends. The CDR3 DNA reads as TGCAGTGCTAGGAGGGGGGCCGGGCGGGAGACCCAGTACATC. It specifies CSARRGAGRETQYI.

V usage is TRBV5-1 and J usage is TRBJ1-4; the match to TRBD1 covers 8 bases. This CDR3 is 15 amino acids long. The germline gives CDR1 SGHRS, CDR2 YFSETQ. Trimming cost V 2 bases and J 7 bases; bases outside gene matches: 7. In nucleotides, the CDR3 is TGCGCCAGCAGCTTAGGAGACAGGGGAGGTGAAAAACTGTTTTTT. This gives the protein CASSLGDRGGEKLFF.

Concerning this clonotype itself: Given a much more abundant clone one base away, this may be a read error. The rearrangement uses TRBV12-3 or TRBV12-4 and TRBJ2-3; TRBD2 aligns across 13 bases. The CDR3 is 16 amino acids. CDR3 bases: TGTGCCAGCAGCCCTAGGGGACTAGCGGGGACAGATACGAAGTATTTT. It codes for CASSPRGLAGTDTKYF.

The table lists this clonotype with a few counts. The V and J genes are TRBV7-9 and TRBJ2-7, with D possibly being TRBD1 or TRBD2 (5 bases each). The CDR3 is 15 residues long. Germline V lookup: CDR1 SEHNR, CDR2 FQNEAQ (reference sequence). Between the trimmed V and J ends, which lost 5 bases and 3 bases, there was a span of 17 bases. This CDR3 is CASSPTTGTFYEQYF. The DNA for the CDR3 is TGTGCCAGCAGCCCGACTACTGGGACCTTCTACGAGCAGTACTTC.

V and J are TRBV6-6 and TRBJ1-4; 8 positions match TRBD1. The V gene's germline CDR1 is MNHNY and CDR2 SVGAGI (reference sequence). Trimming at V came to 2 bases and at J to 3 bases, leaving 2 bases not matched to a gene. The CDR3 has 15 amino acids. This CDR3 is CASSYPDRANEKLFF. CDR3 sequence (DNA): TGTGCCAGCAGTTACCCGGACAGGGCTAATGAAAAACTGTTTTTT.

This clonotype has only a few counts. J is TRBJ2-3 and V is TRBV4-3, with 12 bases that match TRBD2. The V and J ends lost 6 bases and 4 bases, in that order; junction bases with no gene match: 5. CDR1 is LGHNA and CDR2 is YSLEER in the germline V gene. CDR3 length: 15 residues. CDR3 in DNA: TGCGCCAGCAGGCAACTAGCGGGAGGAGCAGATACGCAGTATTTT. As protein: CASRQLAGGADTQYF.

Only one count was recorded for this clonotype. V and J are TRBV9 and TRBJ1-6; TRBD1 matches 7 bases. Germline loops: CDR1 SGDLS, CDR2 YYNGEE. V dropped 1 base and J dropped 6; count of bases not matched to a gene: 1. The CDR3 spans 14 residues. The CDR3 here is CASSVRDSNSPLHF. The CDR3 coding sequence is TGTGCCAGCAGCGTACGGGACAGTAATTCACCCCTCCACTTT.

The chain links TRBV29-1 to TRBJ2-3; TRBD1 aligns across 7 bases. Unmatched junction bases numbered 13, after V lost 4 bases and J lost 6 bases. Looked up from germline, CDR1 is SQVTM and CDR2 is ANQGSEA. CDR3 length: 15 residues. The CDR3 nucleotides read TGCAGCGTTGCTAGTGGAGGCACAGGGGTGGATACGCAGTATTTT. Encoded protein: CSVASGGTGVDTQYF.

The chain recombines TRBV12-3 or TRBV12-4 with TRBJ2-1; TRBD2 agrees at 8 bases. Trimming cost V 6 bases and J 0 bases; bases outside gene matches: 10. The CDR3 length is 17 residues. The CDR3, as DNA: TGTGCCAGCAGCCGTGGGGCTAGCGGGCCCTCCTACAATGAGCAGTTCTTC. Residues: CASSRGASGPSYNEQFF.

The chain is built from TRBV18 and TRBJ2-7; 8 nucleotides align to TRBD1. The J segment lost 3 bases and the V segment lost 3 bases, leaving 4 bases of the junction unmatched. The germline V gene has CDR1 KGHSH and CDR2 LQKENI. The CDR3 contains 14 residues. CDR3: CASSPRTGNYEQYF. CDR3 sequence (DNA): TGTGCCAGCTCACCTAGGACAGGGAACTACGAGCAGTACTTC.

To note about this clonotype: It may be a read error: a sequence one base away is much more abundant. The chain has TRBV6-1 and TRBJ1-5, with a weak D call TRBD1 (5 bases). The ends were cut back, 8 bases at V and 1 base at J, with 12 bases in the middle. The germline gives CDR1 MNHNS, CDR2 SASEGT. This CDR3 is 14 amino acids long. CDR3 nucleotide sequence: TGTGCCAGCTACGGGACTCGAAGCAATCAGCCCCAGCATTTT. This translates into CASYGTRSNQPQHF.

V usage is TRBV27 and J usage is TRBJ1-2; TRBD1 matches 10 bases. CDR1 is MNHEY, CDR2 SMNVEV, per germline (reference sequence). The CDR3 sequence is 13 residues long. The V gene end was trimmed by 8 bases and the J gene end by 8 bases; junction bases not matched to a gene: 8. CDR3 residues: CASHRQGAMGYTF. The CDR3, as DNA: TGTGCCAGCCACCGACAGGGGGCGATGGGCTACACCTTC.

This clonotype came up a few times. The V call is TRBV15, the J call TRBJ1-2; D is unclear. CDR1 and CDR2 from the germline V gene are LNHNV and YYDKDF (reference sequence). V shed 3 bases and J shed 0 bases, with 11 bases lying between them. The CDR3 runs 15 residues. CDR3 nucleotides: TGTGCCACCAGCAGGGTGCCGGGTCCTAACTATGGCTACACCTTC. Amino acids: CATSRVPGPNYGYTF.

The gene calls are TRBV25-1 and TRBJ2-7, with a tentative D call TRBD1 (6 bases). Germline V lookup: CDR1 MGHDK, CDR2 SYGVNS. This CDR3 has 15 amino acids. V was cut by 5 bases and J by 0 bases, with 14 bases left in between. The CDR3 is CASSSGTQSSYEQYF. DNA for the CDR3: TGTGCCAGCAGTTCCGGGACACAGAGCTCCTACGAGCAGTACTTC.

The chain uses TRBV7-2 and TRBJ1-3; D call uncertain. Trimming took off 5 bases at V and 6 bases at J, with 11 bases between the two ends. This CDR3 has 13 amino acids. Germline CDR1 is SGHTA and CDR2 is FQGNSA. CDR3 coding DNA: TGTGCCAGCAGCCTCACAACAGAAAACACCATATATTTT. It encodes CASSLTTENTIYF.